The rows below give T cell receptor beta chains drawn from one sample of a study of blood T cell repertoires in COVID-19. Sequencing used immunoSEQ multiplex PCR; TCRdb keeps in-frame clones, though not all of them. The sample lists fewer than 65,000 clones, roughly nine tenths occurring once. The sequenced sample consisted of peripheral blood. Receptors originate from a man over 45 with acute or convalescent COVID-19. Each CDR3 is given with its conserved first and last residue. Each record gives: V gene, D gene, clone size, J gene, CDR3 protein, CDR3 DNA. A D gene is named only where the DNA matches it firmly. Expanded clones get a size class; other rows say once, few or many, or leave the size out.

>TRBV18|NA|NA|TRBJ1-6
CASSPTTGIAPLHF
TGTGCCAGCTCACCGACAACAGGGATTGCACCCCTCCACTTT
>TRBV6-5|TRBD2|NA|TRBJ2-1
CASSSTGTSNEQFF
TGTGCCAGCAGTTCCACCGGGACTAGCAATGAGCAGTTCTTC
>TRBV5-4|TRBD1|NA|TRBJ2-6
CASSLGPRQGASGANVLTF
TGTGCCAGCAGCTTGGGCCCACGACAGGGGGCCTCTGGGGCCAACGTCCTGACTTTC
>TRBV9|NA|once|TRBJ2-1
CASSVNTDLATSYNEQFF
TGTGCCAGCAGCGTCAATACCGACCTAGCCACGTCCTACAATGAGCAGTTCTTC
>TRBV24-1|NA|NA|TRBJ2-6
CATSLGGTGANVLTF
TGTGCCACCAGTCTAGGGGGAACCGGGGCCAACGTCCTGACTTTC
>TRBV7-2|TRBD2|NA|TRBJ2-3
CASTLAGVASTDTQYF
TGTGCCAGCACCCTAGCGGGAGTAGCTAGCACAGATACGCAGTATTTT
>TRBV30|NA|NA|TRBJ2-1
CAWSGAVIYNEQFF
TGTGCCTGGAGTGGAGCGGTGATCTACAATGAGCAGTTCTTC
>TRBV10-3|TRBD2|NA|TRBJ2-7
CAISDPFSGRVYEQYF
TGTGCCATCAGTGACCCCTTTAGCGGGAGGGTCTACGAGCAGTACTTC
>TRBV28|NA|NA|TRBJ1-1
CASSPFRGNTEAFF
TGTGCCAGCAGCCCCTTCCGGGGGAACACTGAAGCTTTCTTT
>TRBV19|TRBD1|NA|TRBJ2-7
CASSISGGYLYEQYF
TGTGCCAGTAGTATATCAGGGGGCTACCTCTACGAGCAGTACTTC
>TRBV5-1|NA|NA|TRBJ1-4
CASGLLGATNEKLFF
TGCGCCAGCGGGTTGCTCGGGGCAACTAATGAAAAACTGTTTTTT
>TRBV5-1|TRBD2|NA|TRBJ2-2
CASSLATSGTNTGELFF
TGCGCCAGCAGCTTGGCGACTAGCGGGACGAACACCGGGGAGCTGTTTTTT
>TRBV13|TRBD2|NA|TRBJ2-5
CASSSSGRGRETQYF
TGTGCCAGCAGCTCTAGCGGGAGGGGACGAGAGACCCAGTACTTC
>TRBV11-3|NA|NA|TRBJ2-4
CASSLGALFLHF
TGTGCCAGCAGCTTAGGAGCTCTGTTCTTACACTTC
>TRBV6-5|TRBD1|NA|TRBJ1-1
CASRKGQGGGTEAFF
TGTGCCAGCAGAAAAGGACAGGGAGGTGGCACTGAAGCTTTCTTT
>TRBV6-6|NA|NA|TRBJ1-2
CASRGRGAPGGYTF
TGTGCCAGCAGAGGACGGGGTGCCCCTGGAGGCTACACCTTC
>TRBV7-2|NA|NA|TRBJ1-2
CASSLFTAVIVNYGYTF
TGTGCCAGCAGCTTATTCACGGCGGTCATCGTTAACTATGGCTACACCTTC
>TRBV5-4|TRBD2|NA|TRBJ2-7
CASSPLAGDEQYF
TGTGCCAGCAGCCCACTAGCGGGAGACGAGCAGTACTTC
>TRBV5-1|NA|NA|TRBJ2-7
CASKRRSGSWDEQYF
TGCGCCAGCAAGCGTCGTAGCGGCAGCTGGGACGAGCAGTACTTC
>TRBV5-1|TRBD2|NA|TRBJ2-7
CASSLPGGREQYF
TGCGCCAGCAGCTTGCCGGGAGGAAGAGAGCAGTACTTC
>TRBV20-1|TRBD1|NA|TRBJ2-1
CSAIDRDRGFTGVYNEQFF
TGCAGTGCTATTGACCGGGACAGGGGTTTTACGGGAGTTTACAATGAGCAGTTCTTC
>TRBV6-1|NA|NA|TRBJ2-3
CASSEQWVAGSDTQYF
TGTGCCAGCAGTGAACAGTGGGTCGCAGGGTCAGATACGCAGTATTTT
>TRBV2|TRBD2|NA|TRBJ2-5
CASSPGLAGVGARETQYF
TGTGCCAGCAGTCCGGGACTAGCGGGAGTAGGCGCCCGGGAGACCCAGTACTTC
>TRBV6-5|NA|NA|TRBJ1-1
CASSYSRGNTEAFF
TGTGCCAGCAGTTACTCGCGGGGGAACACTGAAGCTTTCTTT
>TRBV4-1|NA|NA|TRBJ1-5
CASSSSGGSNQPQHF
TGCGCCAGCAGTTCGTCCGGGGGAAGCAATCAGCCCCAGCATTTT
>TRBV27|TRBD2|NA|TRBJ2-3
CASRTLAGSSTDTQYF
TGTGCCAGCAGGACCCTAGCGGGAAGTAGCACAGATACGCAGTATTTT
>TRBV27|NA|NA|TRBJ1-1
CASSLIRREAFF
TGTGCCAGCAGTTTAATTCGGAGGGAGGCTTTCTTT